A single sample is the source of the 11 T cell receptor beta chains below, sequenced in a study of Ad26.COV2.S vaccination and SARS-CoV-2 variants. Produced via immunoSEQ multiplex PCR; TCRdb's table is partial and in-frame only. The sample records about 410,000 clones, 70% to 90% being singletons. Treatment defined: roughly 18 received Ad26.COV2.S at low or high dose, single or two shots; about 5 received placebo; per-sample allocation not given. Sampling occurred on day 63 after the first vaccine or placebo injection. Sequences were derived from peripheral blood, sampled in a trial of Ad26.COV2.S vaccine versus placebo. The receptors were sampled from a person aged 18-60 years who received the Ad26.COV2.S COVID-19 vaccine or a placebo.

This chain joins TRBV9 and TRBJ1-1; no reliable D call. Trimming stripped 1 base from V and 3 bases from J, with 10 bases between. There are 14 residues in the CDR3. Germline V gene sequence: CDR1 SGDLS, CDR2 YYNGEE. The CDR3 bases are TGTGCCAGCAGCGTATTACCAGACGACACTGAAGCTTTCTTT. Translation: CASSVLPDDTEAFF.

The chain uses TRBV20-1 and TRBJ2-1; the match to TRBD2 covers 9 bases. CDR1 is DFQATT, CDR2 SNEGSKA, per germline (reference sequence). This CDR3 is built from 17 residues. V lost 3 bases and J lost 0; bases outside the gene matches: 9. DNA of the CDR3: TGCAGTGCTAGTGTTCCAAGCGGGGGGACCTCCTACAATGAGCAGTTCTTC. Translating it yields CSASVPSGGTSYNEQFF.

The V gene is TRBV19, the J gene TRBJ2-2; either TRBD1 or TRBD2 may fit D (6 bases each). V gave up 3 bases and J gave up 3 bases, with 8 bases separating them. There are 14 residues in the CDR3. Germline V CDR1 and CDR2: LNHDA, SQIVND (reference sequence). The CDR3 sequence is CASSIGGHTGELFF. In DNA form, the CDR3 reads TGTGCCAGTAGTATTGGGGGGCACACCGGGGAGCTGTTTTTT. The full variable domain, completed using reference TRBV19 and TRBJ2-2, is DGGITQSPKYLFRKEGQNVTLSCEQNLNHDAMYWYRQDPGQGLRLIYYSQIVNDFQKGDIAEGYSVSREKKESFPLTVTSAQKNPTAFYLCASSIGGHTGELFFGEGSRLTVL.

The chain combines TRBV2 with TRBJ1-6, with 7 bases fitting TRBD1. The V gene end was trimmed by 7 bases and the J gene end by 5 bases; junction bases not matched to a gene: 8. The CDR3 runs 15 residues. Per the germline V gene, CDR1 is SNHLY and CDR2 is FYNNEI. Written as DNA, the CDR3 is TGTGCCAGCAACTTACAGGGGAAAGATAATTCACCCCTCCACTTT. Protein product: CASNLQGKDNSPLHF. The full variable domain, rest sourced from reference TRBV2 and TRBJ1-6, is EPEVTQTPSHQVTQMGQEVILRCVPISNHLYFYWYRQILGQKVEFLVSFYNNEISEKSEIFDDQFSVERPDGSNFTLKIRSTKLEDSAMYFCASNLQGKDNSPLHFGNGTRLTVT.

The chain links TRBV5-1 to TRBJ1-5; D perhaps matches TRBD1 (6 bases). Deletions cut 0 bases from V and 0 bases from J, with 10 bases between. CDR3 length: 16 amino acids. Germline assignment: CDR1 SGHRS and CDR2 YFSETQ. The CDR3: CASSLEGGFSNQPQHF. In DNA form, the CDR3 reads TGCGCCAGCAGCTTGGAAGGGGGGTTTAGCAATCAGCCCCAGCATTTT.

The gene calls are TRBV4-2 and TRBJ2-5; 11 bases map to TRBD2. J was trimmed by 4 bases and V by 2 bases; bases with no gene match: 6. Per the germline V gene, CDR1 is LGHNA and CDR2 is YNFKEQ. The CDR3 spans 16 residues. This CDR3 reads CASSQTSGGLGETQYF. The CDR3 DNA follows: TGTGCCAGCAGCCAAACTAGCGGGGGTTTGGGAGAGACCCAGTACTTC.

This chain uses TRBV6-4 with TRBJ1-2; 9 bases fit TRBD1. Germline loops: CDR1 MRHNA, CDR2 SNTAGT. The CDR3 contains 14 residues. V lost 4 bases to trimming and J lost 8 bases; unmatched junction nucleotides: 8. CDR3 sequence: CASSAQQGARGYTF. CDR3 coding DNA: TGTGCCAGCAGTGCCCAACAGGGGGCTCGAGGCTACACCTTC.

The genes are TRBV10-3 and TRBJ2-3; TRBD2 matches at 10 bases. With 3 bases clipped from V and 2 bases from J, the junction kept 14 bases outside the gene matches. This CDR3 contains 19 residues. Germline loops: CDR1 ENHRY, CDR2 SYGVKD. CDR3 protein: CAISDSSWGSGGPTDTQYF. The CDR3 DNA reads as TGTGCCATCAGTGACTCAAGTTGGGGTAGCGGGGGGCCCACAGATACGCAGTATTTT.

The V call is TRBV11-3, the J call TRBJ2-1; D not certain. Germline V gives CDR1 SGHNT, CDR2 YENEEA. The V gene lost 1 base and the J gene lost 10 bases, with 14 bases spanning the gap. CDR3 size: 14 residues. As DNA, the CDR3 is TGTGCCAGCAGCTTAGGAGACAAGGAGAAGGAGCAGTTCTTC. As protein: CASSLGDKEKEQFF.

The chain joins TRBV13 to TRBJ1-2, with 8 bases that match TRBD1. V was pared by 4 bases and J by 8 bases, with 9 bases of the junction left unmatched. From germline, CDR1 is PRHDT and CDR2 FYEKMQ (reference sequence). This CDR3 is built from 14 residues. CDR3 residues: CASSYGQGLWGYTF. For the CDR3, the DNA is TGTGCCAGCAGCTACGGACAGGGTTTATGGGGCTACACCTTC. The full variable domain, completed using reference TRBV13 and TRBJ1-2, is AAGVIQSPRHLIKEKRETATLKCYPIPRHDTVYWYQQGPGQDPQFLISFYEKMQSDKGSIPDRFSAQQFSDYHSELNMSSLELGDSALYFCASSYGQGLWGYTFGSGTRLTVV.

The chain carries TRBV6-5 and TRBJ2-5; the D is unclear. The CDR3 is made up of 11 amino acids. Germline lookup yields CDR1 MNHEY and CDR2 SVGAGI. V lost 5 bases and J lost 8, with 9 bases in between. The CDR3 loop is CASSTPPTQYF. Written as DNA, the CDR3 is TGTGCCAGCAGTACCCCCCCCACCCAGTACTTC.